These T cell receptor beta chains were read from a single sample in a study of blood T cell repertoires in COVID-19. The table came from immunoSEQ multiplex PCR; TCRdb's copy has only in-frame clones and leaves some out. The table has under 500,000 clones, approximately 90% seen once. The specimen sequenced was PBMCs or T cells enriched from blood (not recorded which). Every receptor here comes from a woman aged 18-30 years with acute COVID-19. Both conserved end residues are part of each CDR3. The D gene is left open where the match is weak. Only some rows state a clone size, as once, few, many or a class for expanded clones.

j_gene | abundance | v_gene | d_gene | CDR3aa | CDR3nt
TRBJ2-2 | NA | TRBV7-2 | TRBD1 | CASSLTGGASGELFF | TGTGCCAGCAGCTTGACAGGGGGCGCCTCCGGGGAGCTGTTTTTT
TRBJ2-1 | NA | TRBV5-5 | NA | CASSGYRVSNEQFF | TGTGCCAGCAGCGGATACAGGGTATCGAATGAGCAGTTCTTC
TRBJ2-3 | few | TRBV2 | TRBD2 | CASSVRPETSGESTDTQYF | TGTGCCAGCAGTGTTCGGCCGGAAACTAGCGGGGAGAGCACAGATACGCAGTATTTT
TRBJ1-4 | NA | TRBV3-1/TRBV3-2 | TRBD1 | CASSQRTGLNEKLFF | TGTGCCAGCAGCCAAAGGACAGGGCTAAATGAAAAACTGTTTTTT
TRBJ2-5 | NA | TRBV11-2 | TRBD1 | CASSLTGGGGETQYF | TGTGCCAGCAGCCTCACAGGGGGCGGAGGAGAGACCCAGTACTTC
TRBJ1-6 | NA | TRBV6-2/TRBV6-3 | NA | CASSLDTGVSSSYNSPLHF | TGTGCCAGCAGTTTGGACACCGGAGTCTCAAGCTCCTATAATTCACCCCTCCACTTT
TRBJ1-2 | NA | TRBV6-2/TRBV6-3 | TRBD1 | CASSYRQGYYGYTF | TGTGCCAGCAGTTACAGACAGGGTTACTATGGCTACACCTTC
TRBJ1-1 | NA | TRBV19 | NA | CASSIEGRVQSEAFF | TGTGCCAGTAGTATAGAGGGCAGGGTTCAATCTGAAGCTTTCTTT
TRBJ2-5 | NA | TRBV7-9 | NA | CASSPSGGSGETQYF | TGTGCCAGCAGCCCATCCGGGGGATCAGGGGAGACCCAGTACTTC
TRBJ2-7 | NA | TRBV18 | TRBD2 | CASSLLPPSGSTYEQYF | TGTGCCAGCTCACTACTCCCCCCTAGCGGGAGTACCTACGAGCAGTACTTC
TRBJ2-5 | NA | TRBV6-6 | NA | CASSYSRETQYF | TGTGCCAGCAGTTACTCCAGGGAGACCCAGTACTTC
TRBJ1-5 | NA | TRBV6-2/TRBV6-3 | TRBD1 | CASSYRGHSNQPQHF | TGTGCCAGCAGTTACAGGGGGCATAGCAATCAGCCCCAGCATTTT
TRBJ1-6 | NA | TRBV4-1 | NA | CASSQFKGGAGMNSPLHF | TGCGCCAGCAGCCAGTTTAAAGGAGGGGCAGGGATGAATTCACCCCTCCACTTT
TRBJ1-2 | NA | TRBV9 | TRBD1 | CASSVAVDQGQSNYGYTF | TGTGCCAGCAGCGTAGCCGTGGATCAGGGACAGTCTAACTATGGCTACACCTTC
TRBJ1-5 | NA | TRBV4-3 | NA | CASSQDAGSGQPQHF | TGCGCCAGCAGCCAAGATGCGGGCAGTGGACAGCCCCAGCATTTT
TRBJ1-1 | NA | TRBV6-5 | NA | CASKKGGRMNTEAFF | TGTGCCAGCAAAAAAGGGGGACGGATGAACACTGAAGCTTTCTTT
TRBJ1-3 | NA | TRBV4-1 | NA | CASSQDWRDRSGNTIYF | TGCGCCAGCAGCCAAGATTGGCGAGACAGATCTGGAAACACCATATATTTT
TRBJ2-7 | NA | TRBV28 | NA | CASSIPQGSYEQYF | TGTGCCAGCAGTATACCACAGGGATCCTACGAGCAGTACTTC
TRBJ1-4 | NA | TRBV21-1 | NA | CASSNGKGGNPGNEKLFF | TGTGCCAGCAGCAATGGGAAAGGGGGCAACCCTGGTAATGAAAAACTGTTTTTT
TRBJ2-2 | NA | TRBV2 | TRBD1 | CASRAGGPGELFF | TGTGCCAGCAGGGCAGGGGGCCCCGGGGAGCTGTTTTTT
TRBJ2-1 | NA | TRBV28 | NA | CASSISQGFYTFF | TGTGCCAGCAGTATCTCTCAGGGTTTCTACACGTTCTTC
TRBJ1-1 | NA | TRBV5-1 | NA | CASNLRENTEAFF | TGCGCCAGCAACCTCAGGGAGAACACTGAAGCTTTCTTT
TRBJ1-2 | once | TRBV7-9 | NA | CASSLVTENGYTF | TGTGCCAGCAGCTTAGTAACGGAGAATGGCTACACCTTC
TRBJ1-4 | few | TRBV7-9 | NA | CASSSGAGYGLFF | TGTGCCAGCAGTTCCGGGGCGGGGTACGGACTGTTTTTT
TRBJ1-1 | NA | TRBV28 | NA | CASSPLQGSGSEAFF | TGTGCCAGCAGTCCATTACAGGGTTCAGGGTCTGAAGCTTTCTTT
TRBJ1-5 | NA | TRBV27 | NA | CASSLFWGERQPQHF | TGTGCCAGCAGTTTATTTTGGGGGGAACGTCAGCCCCAGCATTTT
TRBJ2-2 | NA | TRBV7-9 | NA | CASSLNTGELFF | TGTGCCAGCAGCCTAAACACCGGGGAGCTGTTTTTT
TRBJ1-3 | NA | TRBV6-5 | NA | CASSYTNSGTIYF | TGTGCCAGCAGTTATACAAACAGTGGAACCATATATTTT
TRBJ2-7 | NA | TRBV5-6 | TRBD1 | CASSGWDRSVPYEQYF | TGTGCCAGCAGCGGATGGGACAGGTCAGTTCCGTACGAGCAGTACTTC
TRBJ1-1 | once | TRBV2 | NA | CASAEAVGDEAFF | TGTGCCAGTGCCGAGGCGGTTGGAGATGAAGCTTTCTTT
TRBJ2-3 | NA | TRBV10-3 | NA | CAISESGEDTQYF | TGTGCCATCAGTGAGTCGGGAGAGGATACGCAGTATTTT
TRBJ1-2 | NA | TRBV5-1 | TRBD1 | CASSVVGQGAIYGYTF | TGCGCCAGCAGCGTCGTGGGACAGGGGGCAATCTATGGCTACACCTTC
TRBJ2-1 | NA | TRBV4-1 | TRBD1 | CASSQTGDPRNEQFF | TGCGCCAGCAGCCAAACAGGGGACCCCCGCAATGAGCAGTTCTTC
TRBJ1-2 | NA | TRBV4-1 | TRBD1 | CASSPGQGYGYTF | TGCGCCAGCAGCCCGGGACAGGGGTATGGCTACACCTTC
TRBJ1-2 | NA | TRBV2 | NA | CASSEATDYYGYTF | TGTGCCAGCAGTGAAGCGACAGACTACTATGGCTACACCTTC
TRBJ1-1 | NA | TRBV7-2 | NA | CASSLIPNRYAANTEAFF | TGTGCCAGCAGCTTAATCCCCAACCGGTATGCGGCGAACACTGAAGCTTTCTTT
TRBJ1-3 | NA | TRBV7-8 | NA | CASSLTGSDSGNTIYF | TGTGCCAGCAGCTTAACCGGGAGCGATTCTGGAAACACCATATATTTT
TRBJ1-1 | NA | TRBV3-1/TRBV3-2 | NA | CASSRRGGGLNTEAFF | TGTGCCAGCAGTCGCCGGGGGGGTGGGTTGAACACTGAAGCTTTCTTT
TRBJ1-2 | NA | TRBV19 | NA | CASSIPDYGYTF | TGTGCCAGTAGTATCCCAGACTATGGCTACACCTTC
TRBJ1-5 | NA | TRBV28 | NA | CASSRGGISNQPQHF | TGTGCCAGCAGTCGCGGGGGAATTAGCAATCAGCCCCAGCATTTT
TRBJ1-6 | few | TRBV3-1/TRBV3-2 | NA | CASSLIQANSPLHF | TGTGCCAGCAGCCTAATCCAGGCAAATTCACCCCTCCACTTT
TRBJ2-5 | once | TRBV9 | TRBD2 | CASSFDSGREETQYF | TGTGCCAGCAGCTTCGATTCCGGGCGGGAGGAGACCCAGTACTTC
TRBJ2-5 | NA | TRBV11-2 | TRBD1 | CASSLAGQGAVGETQYF | TGTGCCAGCAGCCTGGCGGGACAGGGGGCTGTAGGAGAGACCCAGTACTTC
TRBJ2-2 | NA | TRBV5-1 | NA | CASSIGDTSGELFF | TGCGCCAGCAGCATTGGGGACACCTCCGGGGAGCTGTTTTTT
TRBJ1-1 | NA | TRBV6-6 | NA | CASSYGGGKNTEAFF | TGTGCCAGCAGTTATGGAGGCGGGAAAAACACTGAAGCTTTCTTT
TRBJ2-5 | once | TRBV7-2 | NA | CASSSTSFRETQYF | TGTGCCAGCAGCTCCACTAGCTTCAGGGAGACCCAGTACTTC
TRBJ1-3 | NA | TRBV4-3 | NA | CASSQGWEAANTIYF | TGCGCCAGCAGCCAAGGATGGGAAGCGGCGAACACCATATATTTT
TRBJ1-6 | NA | TRBV5-1 | NA | CASSLVPGDSPLHF | TGCGCCAGCAGCTTGGTTCCGGGGGATTCACCCCTCCACTTT
TRBJ1-1 | few | TRBV5-1 | NA | CASSLEGQNTEAFF | TGCGCCAGCAGCTTGGAGGGACAGAACACTGAAGCTTTCTTT
TRBJ2-1 | NA | TRBV7-2 | TRBD1 | CASSHTYPLGGQGFNEQFF | TGTGCCAGCAGCCATACTTATCCCCTCGGGGGACAGGGGTTCAATGAGCAGTTCTTC
TRBJ1-1 | NA | TRBV3-1/TRBV3-2 | NA | CASSQSGSGALVKAFF | TGTGCCAGCAGCCAATCAGGCTCAGGGGCCTTGGTGAAAGCTTTCTTT
TRBJ1-4 | NA | TRBV7-9 | NA | CASSPQGANEKLFF | TGTGCCAGCAGCCCACAGGGAGCTAATGAAAAACTGTTTTTT